This T cell receptor (beta chain) came from a study of Ad26.COV2.S vaccination and SARS-CoV-2 variants. The wider study: Into the muscle, Ad26.COV2.S was dosed once or twice, 56 days apart.

Looked up from germline, CDR1 is GTSNPN and CDR2 is SVGIG (reference sequence). This CDR3 has 8 residues. Treatment denoted: roughly 19 received Ad26.COV2.S at low or high dose, single or two shots; a few received placebo; per-sample allocation not given. On day 63 after the first injection, vaccine and placebo recipients gave samples. A Boston adult aged 18-55 years was the donor. This clone was observed a few times. The junction shows a germline mismatch at one end, possibly a read error. The method was immunoSEQ multiplex PCR; TCRdb's version includes in-frame clones alone and lacks a portion of them. The sample has roughly 320,000 clones, around four fifths seen once.

The sequenced sample was peripheral blood, obtained in a trial of Ad26.COV2.S vaccine versus placebo. The chain is built from TRBV30 and TRBJ1-2; the D is unclear. The receptor was isolated from a person between 18 and 59 years old who received the Ad26.COV2.S COVID-19 vaccine or a placebo. In nucleotides, the CDR3 is TGTGCCTGGAGTCCTTCCTACTTC. Residues: CAWSPSYF.